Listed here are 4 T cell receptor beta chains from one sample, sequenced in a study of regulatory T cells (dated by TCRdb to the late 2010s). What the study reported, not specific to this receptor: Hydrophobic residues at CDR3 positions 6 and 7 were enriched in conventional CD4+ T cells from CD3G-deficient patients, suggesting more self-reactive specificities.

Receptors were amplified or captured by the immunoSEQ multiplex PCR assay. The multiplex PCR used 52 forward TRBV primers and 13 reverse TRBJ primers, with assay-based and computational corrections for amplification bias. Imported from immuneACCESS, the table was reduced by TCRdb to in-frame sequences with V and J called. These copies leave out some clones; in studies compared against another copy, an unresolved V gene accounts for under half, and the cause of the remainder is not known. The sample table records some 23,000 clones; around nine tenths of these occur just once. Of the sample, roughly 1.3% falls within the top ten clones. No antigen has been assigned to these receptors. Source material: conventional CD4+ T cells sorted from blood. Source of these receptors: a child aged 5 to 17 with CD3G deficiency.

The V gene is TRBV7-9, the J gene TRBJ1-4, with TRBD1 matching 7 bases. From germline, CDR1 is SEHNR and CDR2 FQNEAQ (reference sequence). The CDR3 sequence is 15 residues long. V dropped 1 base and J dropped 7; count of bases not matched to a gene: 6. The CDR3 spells CASSLGQGGTEKLFF. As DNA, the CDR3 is TGTGCCAGCAGCTTAGGTCAAGGGGGCACTGAAAAACTGTTTTTT.

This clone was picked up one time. CDR3 protein: CASSPRAAGTGELFF. The DNA for the CDR3 is TGCGCCAGCAGCCCCCGGGCCGCGGGGACCGGGGAGCTGTTTTTT. The chain couples TRBV5-1 to TRBJ2-2, with a tentative D call TRBD2 (6 bases). There are 15 residues in the CDR3. Trimming took off 4 bases at V and 5 bases at J, with 15 bases between the two ends. Looked up from germline, CDR1 is SGHRS and CDR2 is YFSETQ.

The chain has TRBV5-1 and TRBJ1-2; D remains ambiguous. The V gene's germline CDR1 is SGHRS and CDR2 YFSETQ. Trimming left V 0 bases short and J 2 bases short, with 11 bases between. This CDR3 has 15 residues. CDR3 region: CASSLGQPGNYGYTF. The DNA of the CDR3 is TGCGCCAGCAGCTTGGGACAACCCGGGAACTATGGCTACACCTTC.

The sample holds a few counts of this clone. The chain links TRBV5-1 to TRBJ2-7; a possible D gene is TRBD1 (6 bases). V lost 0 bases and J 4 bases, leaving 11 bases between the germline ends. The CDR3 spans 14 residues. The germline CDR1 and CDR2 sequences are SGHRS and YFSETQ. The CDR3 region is CASSLGDMGYEQYF. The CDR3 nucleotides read TGCGCCAGCAGCTTGGGGGACATGGGATACGAGCAGTACTTC.